The 16 T cell receptor beta chains below were found in one sample sequenced in a study of cytomegalovirus exposure and HLA in healthy donors. PCR primers comprised 60 Vbeta and 13 Jbeta primers. Profiled with immunoSEQ multiplex PCR; TCRdb holds only in-frame clones, not every one. Found here are 200,000 to 250,000 clones, more than 70% of them singletons; the top ten hold approximately 0.49%. Specimen: PBMCs. The receptor set was obtained from a boy between 10 and 17 years old in good health and CMV-seronegative.

This rearrangement joins TRBV2 to TRBJ1-3; D not certain. V lost 7 bases to trimming and J lost 4 bases, with 11 bases between them. This CDR3 spans 13 amino acids. Per the germline V gene, CDR1 is SNHLY and CDR2 is FYNNEI. CDR3 coding DNA: TGTGCCAGCACTCTAGACCCGGGAAACACCATATATTTT. This sequence encodes CASTLDPGNTIYF.

This clone was seen a few times. The J gene is TRBJ2-1, the V gene TRBV5-4; D might be TRBD2 (6 bases). This CDR3 is 15 amino acids long. V lost 4 bases to trimming and J lost 4 bases, with 15 bases between them. Germline CDR1 reads SGHNT; CDR2 reads YYREEE (reference sequence). CDR3 in DNA: TGTGCCAGCAGCGTGGACGCGGGGATTTACAATGAGCAGTTCTTC. Protein product: CASSVDAGIYNEQFF.

In this sample, this clone turned up a few times. The V call is TRBV5-1, the J call TRBJ2-1; 10 bases align to TRBD2. After removal of 0 bases from V and 4 bases from J, the junction contained 1 base not matched to a gene. Germline lookup yields CDR1 SGHRS and CDR2 YFSETQ. There are 15 residues in the CDR3. CDR3 sequence reads: CASSLASGGYNEQFF. The CDR3 DNA sequence: TGCGCCAGCAGCTTGGCTAGCGGGGGTTACAATGAGCAGTTCTTC.

V gene TRBV20-1 combines with J gene TRBJ2-7; maybe TRBD1 (6 bases). From germline, CDR1 is DFQATT and CDR2 SNEGSKA (reference sequence). V was clipped by 5 bases and J by 4 bases, with 9 bases between them. The CDR3 consists of 11 residues. CDR3 DNA: TGCAGTGCTGGAACAGGGTACGAGCAGTACTTC. Protein: CSAGTGYEQYF.

J is TRBJ2-5 and V is TRBV11-3; D possibly corresponds to TRBD2 (6 bases). This CDR3 spans 15 amino acids. Looked up from germline, CDR1 is SGHNT and CDR2 is YENEEA. V was pared by 2 bases and J by 5 bases, with 15 bases between. The CDR3: CASSLFSRLGETQYF. The CDR3 nucleotides are TGTGCCAGCAGCTTATTCTCCAGACTAGGGGAGACCCAGTACTTC.

V usage is TRBV7-3 and J usage is TRBJ2-3, with 8 nucleotides matching TRBD2. V was clipped by 0 bases and J by 4 bases; unmatched bases: 6. The CDR3 spans 16 residues. In germline, CDR1 is SGHTA, CDR2 FQGTGA. Written as DNA, the CDR3 is TGTGCCAGCAGCTTAACAAGTACGGGGGGGCCAGATACGCAGTATTTT. It specifies CASSLTSTGGPDTQYF.

The chain has TRBV6-5 and TRBJ2-2; no definite D call. The CDR3 totals 15 residues. Looked up from germline, CDR1 is MNHEY and CDR2 is SVGAGI. Trimming removed 2 bases from V and 5 bases from J, with 12 bases in between. Here the CDR3 DNA reads TGTGCCAGCAGTTACAAGGTTTACGGGACCGGGGAGCTGTTTTTT. Its protein product is CASSYKVYGTGELFF.

The J gene is TRBJ1-1, the V gene TRBV5-4, with 8 bases matching TRBD1. The CDR3 sequence is 14 residues long. With 3 bases clipped from V and 10 bases from J, the junction kept 11 bases outside the gene matches. Germline V gene lookup returns CDR1 SGHNT and CDR2 YYREEE (reference sequence). As DNA, the CDR3 is TGTGCCAGCAGCTACGGACAGGGCTATCGGGGAGCTTTCTTT. Amino acids: CASSYGQGYRGAFF.

Only a few counts were recorded for this clone. The chain combines TRBV2 with TRBJ2-7; 11 nucleotides match TRBD2. Looked up from germline, CDR1 is SNHLY and CDR2 is FYNNEI. Trimming took 6 bases from V and 3 from J; bases not matched to a gene: 13. The CDR3 spans 17 residues. In nucleotides, the CDR3 is TGTGCCAGCAGAACGACTAGCGGGACGGTTTTAAGCTACGAGCAGTACTTC. The encoded protein is CASRTTSGTVLSYEQYF.

This clone occurred a few times. This chain joins TRBV11-3 and TRBJ2-1; D unclear. The CDR3 extends over 12 amino acids. The germline V gene has CDR1 SGHNT and CDR2 YENEEA. V was cut by 4 bases and J by 3 bases, with 4 bases left in between. DNA for the CDR3: TGTGCCAGCAGCTCCAACTACAATGAGCAGTTCTTC. Its protein product is CASSSNYNEQFF.

V gene TRBV19 combines with J gene TRBJ2-7, with TRBD1 matching over 10 bases. Germline V gives CDR1 LNHDA, CDR2 SQIVND (reference sequence). The CDR3 totals 15 residues. Unmatched junction bases numbered 5, after V lost 5 bases and J lost 1 base. CDR3 residues: CASSAGTGESYEQYF. The CDR3 DNA follows: TGTGCCAGTAGTGCCGGGACAGGGGAATCCTACGAGCAGTACTTC.

This clone came up a few times. The rearrangement uses TRBV6-1 and TRBJ1-1; 7 positions match TRBD1. The germline V gene encodes CDR1 MNHNS and CDR2 SASEGT. CDR3 length: 17 residues. Germline trimming cut 1 base from V and 5 bases from J; bases unmatched to any gene: 13. CDR3 region: CASSEVRGLNFWTEAFF. The CDR3 DNA follows: TGTGCCAGCAGTGAAGTGAGGGGGCTGAACTTCTGGACTGAAGCTTTCTTT.

The rearrangement links TRBV5-6 to TRBJ2-7, with 12 bases fitting TRBD2. Germline V lookup: CDR1 SGHDT, CDR2 YYEEEE. The CDR3 length is 14 residues. V dropped 6 bases and J dropped 5; count of bases not matched to a gene: 6. The CDR3 bases are TGTGCCAGCATCCTGACTAGCGGGGGAAACGAGCAGTACTTC. This sequence encodes CASILTSGGNEQYF.

The chain combines TRBV7-2 with TRBJ2-1; 10 bases fit TRBD2. Germline V lookup: CDR1 SGHTA, CDR2 FQGNSA. This CDR3 has 15 residues. V was clipped by 1 base and J by 10 bases; unmatched bases: 7. The CDR3 nucleotides read TGTGCCAGCAGCTTAGACGCCAGCGGGAGGGGAGAGCAGTTCTTC. The encoded protein is CASSLDASGRGEQFF.

This clone appeared a single time. This chain links TRBV4-1 with TRBJ1-4; D not certain. Trimming pared 1 base from V and 8 bases from J, leaving 14 bases between. CDR1 is MGHRA and CDR2 is YSYEKL in the germline V gene. CDR3 length: 15 amino acids. Here the CDR3 reads CASSQVSVLLEKLFF. CDR3 coding DNA: TGCGCCAGCAGCCAAGTGTCAGTGCTTCTCGAAAAACTGTTTTTT.

This clone was found once. This chain uses TRBV10-3 with TRBJ1-1, with 8 bases identical to TRBD1. Germline CDR1 is ENHRY and CDR2 is SYGVKD. The CDR3 extends over 13 amino acids. Trimming took 7 bases from V and 1 from J; bases not matched to a gene: 2. The CDR3 sequence is CAIKGTGNTEAFF. The CDR3 DNA is TGTGCCATCAAAGGGACAGGGAACACTGAAGCTTTCTTT.